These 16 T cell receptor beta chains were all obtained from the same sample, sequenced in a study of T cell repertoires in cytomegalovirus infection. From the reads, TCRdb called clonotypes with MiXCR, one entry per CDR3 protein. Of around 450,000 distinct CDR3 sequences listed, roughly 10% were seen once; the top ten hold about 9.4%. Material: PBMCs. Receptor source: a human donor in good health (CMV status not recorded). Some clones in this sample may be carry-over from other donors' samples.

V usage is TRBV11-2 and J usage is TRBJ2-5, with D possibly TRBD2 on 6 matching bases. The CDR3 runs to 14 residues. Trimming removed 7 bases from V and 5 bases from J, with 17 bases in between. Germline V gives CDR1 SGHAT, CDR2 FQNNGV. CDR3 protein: CASTPFLATETQYF. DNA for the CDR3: TGTGCCAGCACCCCATTTCTAGCGACGGAGACCCAGTACTTC. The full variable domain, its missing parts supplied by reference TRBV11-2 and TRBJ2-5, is EAGVAQSPRYKIIEKRQSVAFWCNPISGHATLYWYQQILGQGPKLLIQFQNNGVVDDSQLPKDRFSAERLKGVDSTLKIQPAKLEDSAVYLCASTPFLATETQYFGPGTRLLVL.

The CDR3 coding sequence is TGCGCCAGCAGCTTCCAGGAGGGGGATACGCAGTATTTT. It encodes CASSFQEGDTQYF. The chain is built from TRBV5-1 and TRBJ2-3; D is possibly TRBD2 (6 bases). This CDR3 comprises 13 residues. CDR1 and CDR2 from the germline V gene are SGHRS and YFSETQ. Trimming cost V 2 bases and J 6 bases, with 10 bases left between them. The whole variable domain, filled in from reference TRBV5-1 and TRBJ2-3, reads KAGVTQTPRYLIKTRGQQVTLSCSPISGHRSVSWYQQTPGQGLQFLFEYFSETQRNKGNFPGRFSGRQFSNSRSEMNVSTLELGDSALYLCASSFQEGDTQYFGPGTRLTVL.

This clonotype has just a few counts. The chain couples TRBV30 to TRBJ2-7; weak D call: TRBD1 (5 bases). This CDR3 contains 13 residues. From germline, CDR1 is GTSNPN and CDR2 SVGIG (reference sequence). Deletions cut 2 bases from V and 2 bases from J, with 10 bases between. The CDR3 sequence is CAWSRTNTYEQYF. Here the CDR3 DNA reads TGTGCCTGGAGTCGGACAAACACCTACGAGCAGTACTTC.

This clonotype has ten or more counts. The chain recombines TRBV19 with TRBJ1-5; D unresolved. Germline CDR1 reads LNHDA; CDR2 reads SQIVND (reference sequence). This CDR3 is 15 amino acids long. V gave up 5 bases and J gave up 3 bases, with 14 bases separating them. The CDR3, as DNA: TGTGCCAGTAGTCCACAAGGCCCCAACAATCAGCCCCAGCATTTT. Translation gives CASSPQGPNNQPQHF.

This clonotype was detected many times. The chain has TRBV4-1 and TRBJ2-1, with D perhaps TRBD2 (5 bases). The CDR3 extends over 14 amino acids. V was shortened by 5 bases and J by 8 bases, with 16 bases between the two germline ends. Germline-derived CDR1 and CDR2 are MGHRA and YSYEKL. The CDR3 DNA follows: TGCGCCAGCAGCGAATTTACTAGGGTCGATGAGCAGTTCTTC. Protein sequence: CASSEFTRVDEQFF.

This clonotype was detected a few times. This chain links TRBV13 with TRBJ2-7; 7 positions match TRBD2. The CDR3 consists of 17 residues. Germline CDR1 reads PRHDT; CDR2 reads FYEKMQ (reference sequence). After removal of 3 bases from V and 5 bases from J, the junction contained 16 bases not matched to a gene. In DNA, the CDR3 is TGTGCCAGCAGCTTCCCCTCGAGGTGGACTAGAAACAACGAGCAGTACTTC. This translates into CASSFPSRWTRNNEQYF.

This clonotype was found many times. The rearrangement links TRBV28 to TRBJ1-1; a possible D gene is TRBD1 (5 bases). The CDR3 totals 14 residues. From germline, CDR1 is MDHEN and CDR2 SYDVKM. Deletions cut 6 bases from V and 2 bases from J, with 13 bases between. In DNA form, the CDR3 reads TGTGCCAGCAGACCTGGGGGGTACAACACTGAAGCTTTCTTT. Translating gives CASRPGGYNTEAFF.

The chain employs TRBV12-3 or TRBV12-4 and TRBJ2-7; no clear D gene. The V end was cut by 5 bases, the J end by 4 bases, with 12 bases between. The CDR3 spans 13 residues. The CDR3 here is CASSPSWVYEQYF. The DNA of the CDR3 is TGTGCCAGCAGTCCGTCGTGGGTGTACGAGCAGTACTTC.

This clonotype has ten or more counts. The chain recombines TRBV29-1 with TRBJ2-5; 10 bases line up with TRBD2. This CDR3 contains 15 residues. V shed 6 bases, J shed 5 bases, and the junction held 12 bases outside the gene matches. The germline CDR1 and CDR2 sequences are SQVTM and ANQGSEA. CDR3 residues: CSVPPDGGLAETQYF. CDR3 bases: TGCAGCGTACCCCCGGATGGGGGACTAGCGGAGACCCAGTACTTC.

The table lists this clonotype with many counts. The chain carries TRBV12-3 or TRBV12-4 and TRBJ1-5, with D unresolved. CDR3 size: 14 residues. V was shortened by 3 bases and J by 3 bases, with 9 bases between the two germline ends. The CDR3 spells CASSFGDDNQPQHF. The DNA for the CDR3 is TGTGCCAGCAGTTTCGGGGATGACAATCAGCCCCAGCATTTT.

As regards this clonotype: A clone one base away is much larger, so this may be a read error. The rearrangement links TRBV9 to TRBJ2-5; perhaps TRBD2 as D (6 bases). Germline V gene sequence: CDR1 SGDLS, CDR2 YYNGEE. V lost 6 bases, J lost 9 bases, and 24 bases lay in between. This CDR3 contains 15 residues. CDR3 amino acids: CASNQAGGSAEAQYF. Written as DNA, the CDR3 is TGTGCCAGCAACCAAGCTGGAGGGAGTGCGGAGGCCCAGTACTTC.

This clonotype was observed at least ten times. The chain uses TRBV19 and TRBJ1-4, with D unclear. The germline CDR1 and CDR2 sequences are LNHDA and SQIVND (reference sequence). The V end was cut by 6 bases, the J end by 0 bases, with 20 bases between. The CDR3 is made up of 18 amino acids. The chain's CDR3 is CASRTYTAPTATNEKLFF. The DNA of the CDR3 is TGTGCCAGTAGGACCTATACAGCTCCAACTGCAACTAATGAAAAACTGTTTTTT. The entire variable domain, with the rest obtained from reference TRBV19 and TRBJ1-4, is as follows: DGGITQSPKYLFRKEGQNVTLSCEQNLNHDAMYWYRQDPGQGLRLIYYSQIVNDFQKGDIAEGYSVSREKKESFPLTVTSAQKNPTAFYLCASRTYTAPTATNEKLFFGSGTQLSVL.

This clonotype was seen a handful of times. The CDR3 sequence: CAWRGGVNTGELFF. The DNA for the CDR3 is TGTGCCTGGAGGGGCGGTGTGAACACCGGGGAGCTGTTTTTT. The chain couples TRBV30 to TRBJ2-2; D ambiguous. The CDR3 contains 14 residues. Germline V lookup: CDR1 GTSNPN, CDR2 SVGIG (reference sequence). Between the trimmed V and J ends, which lost 3 bases and 1 base, there was a span of 9 bases.

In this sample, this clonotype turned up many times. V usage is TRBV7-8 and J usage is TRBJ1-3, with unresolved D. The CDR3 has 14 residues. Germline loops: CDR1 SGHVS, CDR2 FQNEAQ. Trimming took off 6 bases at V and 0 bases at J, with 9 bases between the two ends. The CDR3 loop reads CASSSTFSGNTIYF. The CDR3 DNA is TGTGCCAGCAGTTCGACATTCTCTGGAAACACCATATATTTT.

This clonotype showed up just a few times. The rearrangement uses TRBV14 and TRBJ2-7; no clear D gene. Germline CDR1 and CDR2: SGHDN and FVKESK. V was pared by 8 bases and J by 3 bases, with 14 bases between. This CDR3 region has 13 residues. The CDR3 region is CASSNDIRYEQYF. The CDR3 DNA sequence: TGTGCCAGCTCGAATGACATTCGCTACGAGCAGTACTTC. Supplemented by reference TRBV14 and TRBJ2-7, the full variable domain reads EAGVTQFPSHSVIEKGQTVTLRCDPISGHDNLYWYRRVMGKEIKFLLHFVKESKQDESGMPNNRFLAERTGGTYSTLKVQPAELEDSGVYFCASSNDIRYEQYFGPGTRLTVT.

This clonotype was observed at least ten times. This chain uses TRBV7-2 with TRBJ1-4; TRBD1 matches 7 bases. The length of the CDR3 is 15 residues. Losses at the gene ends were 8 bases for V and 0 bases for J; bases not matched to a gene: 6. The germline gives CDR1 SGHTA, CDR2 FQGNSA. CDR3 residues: CASASQGTTNEKLFF. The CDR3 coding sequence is TGTGCCAGCGCGTCACAGGGGACAACTAATGAAAAACTGTTTTTT.